This is a list of T cell receptor beta chains from one sample in a study of cytomegalovirus exposure and HLA in healthy donors. Some clones are missing from TCRdb's copy, which holds only in-frame ones; the method was immunoSEQ multiplex PCR. The sample carries 150,000 to 200,000 clones, roughly 77% recorded once. The specimen was PBMCs. These receptors originate from a male donor in good health and CMV-seronegative. Both conserved end residues are part of each CDR3. A D gene is named only where the DNA matches it firmly. Not all rows give a size; the values are once, few, many and, for expanded clones, a class.

d_gene,j_gene,v_gene,abundance,CDR3aa,CDR3nt
TRBD2,TRBJ2-3,TRBV19,-,CASSITSGGSDTQYF,TGTGCCAGTAGTATAACTAGCGGGGGATCGGATACGCAGTATTTT
-,TRBJ1-3,TRBV5-1,-,CASGQGIGNTIYF,TGCGCCAGCGGCCAGGGGATTGGAAACACCATATATTTT
-,TRBJ1-1,TRBV19,-,CASSVGPVSTEAFF,TGTGCCAGTAGTGTGGGGCCCGTGAGCACTGAAGCTTTCTTT
-,TRBJ2-7,TRBV6-5,once,CASSSQSYEQYF,TGTGCCAGCAGCTCACAGAGTTACGAGCAGTACTTC
-,TRBJ1-5,TRBV7-2,-,CASSLEGSQPQHF,TGTGCCAGCAGCTTAGAAGGGAGTCAGCCCCAGCATTTT
TRBD1,TRBJ2-1,TRBV2,-,CASSEGQGVYNEQFF,TGTGCCAGCAGTGAGGGACAGGGGGTGTACAATGAGCAGTTCTTC
TRBD1,TRBJ2-7,TRBV2,-,CASSLGTADEQYF,TGTGCCAGCAGTCTCGGGACAGCCGACGAGCAGTACTTC
-,TRBJ2-7,TRBV9,few,CASSVGLTRSSYEQYF,TGTGCCAGCAGCGTAGGTCTAACTAGGAGCTCCTACGAGCAGTACTTC
-,TRBJ1-2,TRBV10-2,-,CASSESHGQLYGYTF,TGCGCCAGCAGTGAGTCGCATGGGCAGCTCTATGGCTACACCTTC
-,TRBJ2-7,TRBV6-6,many,CASSLSQTREQYF,TGTGCCAGCAGTTTGAGCCAAACCCGCGAGCAGTACTTC
-,TRBJ2-4,TRBV7-8,-,CASSLEVGRILNIQYF,TGTGCCAGCAGCTTAGAAGTAGGGAGAATCTTAAACATTCAGTACTTC
-,TRBJ2-3,TRBV9,-,CASSVDPRSTDTQYF,TGTGCCAGCAGCGTAGACCCGCGGTCCACAGATACGCAGTATTTT
TRBD1,TRBJ2-1,TRBV6-6,-,CASSFRTGDNEQFF,TGTGCCAGCAGTTTCCGGACAGGGGACAATGAGCAGTTCTTC
-,TRBJ1-4,TRBV27,-,CASRGPAEKLFF,TGTGCCAGCAGGGGCCCTGCCGAAAAACTGTTTTTT
TRBD1,TRBJ1-1,TRBV6-5,-,CASSEQGADTEAFF,TGTGCCAGCAGTGAACAGGGGGCTGACACTGAAGCTTTCTTT
TRBD1,TRBJ1-3,TRBV9,-,CASSGLYDRGSGNTIYF,TGTGCCAGCAGCGGATTATATGACAGGGGGTCTGGAAACACCATATATTTT
TRBD2,TRBJ2-3,TRBV27,-,CASSLSLAGVTDTQYF,TGTGCCAGCAGTTTATCACTAGCGGGAGTGACAGATACGCAGTATTTT
TRBD1,TRBJ1-6,TRBV15,-,CATSIGQGNNSPLHF,TGTGCCACCAGCATTGGACAGGGGAACAACTCACCCCTCCACTTT